Listed below are T cell receptor beta chains from one sample, sequenced in a study of CD8+ T cells in alopecia areata. TCRdb keeps only in-frame clones here, not all; method: immunoSEQ multiplex PCR. The sample holds 150,000 to 200,000 clones; about three fifths are singletons and the top ten take about 1.3%. This specimen consisted of CD4+ T cells sorted from blood, obtained at week 49, from a patient treated with tofacitinib. Receptors originate from a human donor with alopecia areata. Both conserved end residues are part of each CDR3. A D gene is named only where the DNA matches it firmly. A row's size may be missing; if present it is once, few, many or a size class.

cdr3_length: 18; d_call: -; v_call: TRBV30; j_call: TRBJ1-6; clone_size: -; cdr3_nt: TGTGCCTGGAGTGTAGGTCGGGGGTTGAGCTCCTATAATTCACCCCTCCACTTT; cdr3_aa: CAWSVGRGLSSYNSPLHF
cdr3_length: 14; d_call: -; v_call: TRBV29-1; j_call: TRBJ1-1; clone_size: -; cdr3_nt: TGCAGCGTTCGAAAATTGGCCGAGAACACTGAAGCTTTCTTT; cdr3_aa: CSVRKLAENTEAFF
cdr3_length: 13; d_call: -; v_call: TRBV30; j_call: TRBJ2-1; clone_size: -; cdr3_nt: TGTGCCTGGAACGCTCGACGGGACAATGAGCAGTTCTTC; cdr3_aa: CAWNARRDNEQFF
cdr3_length: 13; d_call: -; v_call: TRBV4-3; j_call: TRBJ2-7; clone_size: -; cdr3_nt: TGCGCCAGCAGCCAAGGGTGGGGCACCGAGCAGTACTTC; cdr3_aa: CASSQGWGTEQYF
cdr3_length: 15; d_call: TRBD1; v_call: TRBV5-6; j_call: TRBJ2-3; clone_size: -; cdr3_nt: TGTGCCAGCAGCCCGGACAGGCCCTACGCAGATACGCAGTATTTT; cdr3_aa: CASSPDRPYADTQYF
cdr3_length: 13; d_call: -; v_call: TRBV9; j_call: TRBJ2-7; clone_size: -; cdr3_nt: TGTGCCAGCAGCGGGGACATCCCCTACGAGCAGTACTTC; cdr3_aa: CASSGDIPYEQYF
cdr3_length: 15; d_call: -; v_call: TRBV30; j_call: TRBJ2-3; clone_size: -; cdr3_nt: TGTGCCTGGAGTGCTGGACAGCCGAGCACAGATACGCAGTATTTT; cdr3_aa: CAWSAGQPSTDTQYF
cdr3_length: 13; d_call: -; v_call: TRBV30; j_call: TRBJ2-4; clone_size: -; cdr3_nt: TGTGCCTGGAGTTACGTGACAGCAAACATTCAGTACTTC; cdr3_aa: CAWSYVTANIQYF
cdr3_length: 15; d_call: -; v_call: TRBV5-1; j_call: TRBJ1-1; clone_size: -; cdr3_nt: TGCGCCAGCAGCTGGGGGCTGACAGGGAACACTGAAGCTTTCTTT; cdr3_aa: CASSWGLTGNTEAFF
cdr3_length: 15; d_call: -; v_call: TRBV30; j_call: TRBJ2-6; clone_size: few; cdr3_nt: TGTGCCTGGAGTGGACAGATTGCTGGGGCCAACGTCCTGACTTTC; cdr3_aa: CAWSGQIAGANVLTF
cdr3_length: 14; d_call: TRBD1; v_call: TRBV9; j_call: TRBJ2-1; clone_size: -; cdr3_nt: TGTGCCAGCAGCCCTCGGACAGGGCACAATGAGCAGTTCTTC; cdr3_aa: CASSPRTGHNEQFF
cdr3_length: 14; d_call: -; v_call: TRBV6-1; j_call: TRBJ2-4; clone_size: -; cdr3_nt: TGTGCCAGCAGAGGTGATATAGCCAAAAACATTCAGTACTTC; cdr3_aa: CASRGDIAKNIQYF
cdr3_length: 13; d_call: -; v_call: TRBV29-1; j_call: TRBJ2-1; clone_size: once; cdr3_nt: TGCAGCGTCGCCCAAAGCTGGACGAATGAGCAGTTCTTC; cdr3_aa: CSVAQSWTNEQFF
cdr3_length: 14; d_call: -; v_call: TRBV4-3; j_call: TRBJ2-5; clone_size: -; cdr3_nt: TGCGCCAGCAGCCGCCATGTTGGAGAAGAGACCCAGTACTTC; cdr3_aa: CASSRHVGEETQYF
cdr3_length: 13; d_call: -; v_call: TRBV7-2; j_call: TRBJ1-2; clone_size: -; cdr3_nt: TGTGCCAGCAGGAGGACAGAATCCTATGGCTACACCTTC; cdr3_aa: CASRRTESYGYTF
cdr3_length: 16; d_call: -; v_call: TRBV6-1; j_call: TRBJ2-7; clone_size: -; cdr3_nt: TGTGCCAGCAGTGCCGAACCTTATAGGGGCTCCTACGAGCAGTACTTC; cdr3_aa: CASSAEPYRGSYEQYF
cdr3_length: 14; d_call: -; v_call: TRBV4-2; j_call: TRBJ1-5; clone_size: -; cdr3_nt: TGTGCCAGCAGCCAAGAGTTGTCGGAACAGCCCCAGCATTTT; cdr3_aa: CASSQELSEQPQHF
cdr3_length: 12; d_call: -; v_call: TRBV29-1; j_call: TRBJ2-1; clone_size: -; cdr3_nt: TGCAGCGTAGGGAGGCAGTACAATGAGCAGTTCTTC; cdr3_aa: CSVGRQYNEQFF
cdr3_length: 16; d_call: TRBD2; v_call: TRBV27; j_call: TRBJ2-1; clone_size: few; cdr3_nt: TGTGCCAGCAGTTTCATAGCGGGGGTGTGGGTGAATGAGCAGTTCTTC; cdr3_aa: CASSFIAGVWVNEQFF
cdr3_length: 13; d_call: TRBD1; v_call: TRBV27; j_call: TRBJ2-5; clone_size: -; cdr3_nt: TGTGCCACCGCGACAGGGGGCGCGGTAAGAGAGTACTTC; cdr3_aa: CATATGGAVREYF
cdr3_length: 14; d_call: -; v_call: TRBV10-2; j_call: TRBJ1-1; clone_size: -; cdr3_nt: TGCGCCAGCAGTGACAGGGGTAGCAGCACTGAAGCTTTCTTT; cdr3_aa: CASSDRGSSTEAFF
cdr3_length: 12; d_call: -; v_call: TRBV5-6; j_call: TRBJ2-1; clone_size: -; cdr3_nt: TGTGCCAGCAGCTTGGCAGCGGATCACCGGTTCTTC; cdr3_aa: CASSLAADHRFF
cdr3_length: 15; d_call: -; v_call: TRBV11-2; j_call: TRBJ1-2; clone_size: -; cdr3_nt: TGTGCCAGCAGCCGACCCGGGGGTGAGGACTATGGCTACACCTTC; cdr3_aa: CASSRPGGEDYGYTF
cdr3_length: 15; d_call: -; v_call: TRBV11-3; j_call: TRBJ2-3; clone_size: -; cdr3_nt: TGTGCCAGCAGCCTACGACCAAGCGGGACAGATACGCAGTATTTT; cdr3_aa: CASSLRPSGTDTQYF
cdr3_length: 12; d_call: -; v_call: TRBV7-2; j_call: TRBJ2-3; clone_size: -; cdr3_nt: TGTGCCAGCAGCCCCCGAGCAGATACGCAGTATTTT; cdr3_aa: CASSPRADTQYF
cdr3_length: 15; d_call: -; v_call: TRBV27; j_call: TRBJ1-6; clone_size: -; cdr3_nt: TGTGCCAGCAGTTTCCGGAGCTCCTATAATTCACCCCTCCACTTT; cdr3_aa: CASSFRSSYNSPLHF
cdr3_length: 13; d_call: -; v_call: TRBV5-1; j_call: TRBJ2-3; clone_size: -; cdr3_nt: TGCGCCAGCAGGTCTTTGGACACAGATACGCAGTATTTT; cdr3_aa: CASRSLDTDTQYF
cdr3_length: 15; d_call: -; v_call: TRBV4-2; j_call: TRBJ2-5; clone_size: -; cdr3_nt: TGTGCCAGCAGCCAAGGAAGCGGGACAGAAGAGACCCAGTACTTC; cdr3_aa: CASSQGSGTEETQYF
cdr3_length: 15; d_call: -; v_call: TRBV7-9; j_call: TRBJ1-1; clone_size: -; cdr3_nt: TGTGCCAGCAGTCCTCACAGGGCCATGAACACTGAAGCTTTCTTT; cdr3_aa: CASSPHRAMNTEAFF
cdr3_length: 14; d_call: -; v_call: TRBV19; j_call: TRBJ2-7; clone_size: -; cdr3_nt: TGTGCCAGTAGTACTACCGGGGCCGCAAAAGAGCAGTACTTC; cdr3_aa: CASSTTGAAKEQYF
cdr3_length: 15; d_call: -; v_call: TRBV29-1; j_call: TRBJ1-1; clone_size: -; cdr3_nt: TGCAGCGTTCGTGGCTTGGACAGACCGAACACTGAAGCTTTCTTT; cdr3_aa: CSVRGLDRPNTEAFF
cdr3_length: 15; d_call: TRBD1; v_call: TRBV30; j_call: TRBJ1-1; clone_size: once; cdr3_nt: TGTGCCTGGACAGGGGGCCCTACTTTGGGCACTGAAGCTTTCTTT; cdr3_aa: CAWTGGPTLGTEAFF
cdr3_length: 15; d_call: TRBD1; v_call: TRBV7-6; j_call: TRBJ2-7; clone_size: -; cdr3_nt: TGTGCCAGCAGCCCATGGGGACAGGGTTTGTACGAGCAGTACTTC; cdr3_aa: CASSPWGQGLYEQYF
cdr3_length: 16; d_call: TRBD1; v_call: TRBV29-1; j_call: TRBJ1-2; clone_size: once; cdr3_nt: TGCGCGACCGGCAAGTTGGGACAGGGGGTAGGGGATGGCTACACCTTC; cdr3_aa: CATGKLGQGVGDGYTF
cdr3_length: 15; d_call: TRBD1; v_call: TRBV18; j_call: TRBJ2-1; clone_size: -; cdr3_nt: TGTGCCAGCTCACCACAGGGGGCAGGTTACAATGAGCAGTTCTTC; cdr3_aa: CASSPQGAGYNEQFF
cdr3_length: 12; d_call: TRBD1; v_call: TRBV7-3; j_call: TRBJ1-2; clone_size: once; cdr3_nt: TGTGCCAGCAGCAGTGGACAGGGAGGCTACACCTTC; cdr3_aa: CASSSGQGGYTF